The entry below gives a single T cell receptor (beta chain) sequence along with its context. Libraries were prepared by immunoSEQ multiplex PCR; TCRdb keeps only in-frame clonotypes and omits some of them. This sample has approximately 150,000 clones; approximately 88% occur once, and the top ten carry roughly 28%. This entry comes from a study of blood T cell repertoires in COVID-19. The V segment lost 2 bases and the J segment 5 bases; nucleotides outside the gene matches: 3. CDR3 length: 15 residues. Germline V gene lookup returns CDR1 MNHEY and CDR2 SVGAGI. Sequences were obtained from peripheral blood. V gene TRBV6-5 combines with J gene TRBJ2-1; 10 bases agree with TRBD2. The source is a human donor in a cohort sampled during active COVID-19. The CDR3 nucleotides are TGTGCCAGCAGTTACGGACTAGCGGCTAACAATGAGCAGTTCTTC. Encoded protein: CASSYGLAANNEQFF.